The 3 T cell receptor beta chains given below trace back to one sample, sequenced in a study of beta chain features in type 1 diabetes. Since all of the isolated RNA was reverse transcribed, expressed TCRB transcripts were what got sequenced. The method was immunoSEQ multiplex PCR; TCRdb's version includes in-frame clones alone and lacks a portion of them. Of a few hundred thousand clones listed, over 13% are singletons. The material sequenced was naive CD4+ T cells from blood. The origin of the receptors is a woman between 18 and 29 years old in good health.

This clone was detected a few times. The rearrangement uses TRBV18 and TRBJ2-5; TRBD1 agrees at 9 bases. The trim removed 4 bases at V and 4 bases at J, leaving 1 base unmatched. Germline CDR1 KGHSH, CDR2 LQKENI. The length of the CDR3 is 13 residues. The CDR3 DNA is TGTGCCAGCTCACGGACAGGGGTAGAGACCCAGTACTTC. Translated: CASSRTGVETQYF.

This clone turned up a few times. The rearrangement uses TRBV29-1 and TRBJ1-5, with TRBD1 identical over 10 bases. The length of the CDR3 is 14 residues. Per the germline V gene, CDR1 is SQVTM and CDR2 is ANQGSEA. V lost 5 bases to trimming and J lost 1 base; unmatched junction nucleotides: 2. CDR3 DNA: TGCAGCGTTCCGGGACAGGGGAGCAATCAGCCCCAGCATTTT. Its translation: CSVPGQGSNQPQHF.

This clone occurred a few times. The V gene is TRBV18, the J gene TRBJ1-1, with TRBD1 matching 8 bases. Germline V gene sequence: CDR1 KGHSH, CDR2 LQKENI. The trim removed 5 bases at V and 2 bases at J, leaving 4 bases unmatched. The CDR3 sequence is 14 residues long. DNA for the CDR3: TGTGCCAGCTCAGGTACAGGGGGTAACACTGAAGCTTTCTTT. Translating gives CASSGTGGNTEAFF. The full variable domain, rest sourced from reference TRBV18 and TRBJ1-1, is NAGVMQNPRHLVRRRGQEARLRCSPMKGHSHVYWYRQLPEEGLKFMVYLQKENIIDESGMPKERFSAEFPKEGPSILRIQQVVRGDSAAYFCASSGTGGNTEAFFGQGTRLTVV.